This entry lists 9 T cell receptor beta chains sequenced from one sample in a study of blood T cell repertoires in COVID-19. The table came from immunoSEQ multiplex PCR; TCRdb's copy has only in-frame clones and leaves some out. This table holds roughly 260,000 clones, about nine tenths found once. The specimen was PBMCs or T cells enriched from blood (not recorded which). The receptors here all came from a woman in her twenties or thirties with acute COVID-19.

This chain joins TRBV19 and TRBJ1-4; 7 nucleotides line up with TRBD1. The CDR3 is 14 residues long. With V trimmed by 8 bases and J by 5 bases, 8 bases remained unmatched. Germline V gene data show CDR1 as LNHDA and CDR2 as SQIVND (reference sequence). The CDR3 reads CASARDSSNEKLFF. The CDR3 nucleotides are TGTGCCAGTGCCCGGGACAGCTCCAATGAAAAACTGTTTTTT.

The chain has TRBV11-2 and TRBJ2-1; the match to TRBD2 covers 9 bases. The ends lost 5 bases at V and 1 base at J; junction bases unmatched: 15. The CDR3 has 19 residues. Looked up from germline, CDR1 is SGHAT and CDR2 is FQNNGV. The CDR3 DNA reads TGTGCCAGCAGCCCAGATTCTGGGCGGGAGGGCTATTCCTACAATGAGCAGTTCTTC. Translation: CASSPDSGREGYSYNEQFF.

J is TRBJ2-3 and V is TRBV11-2; D is unresolved. CDR3 size: 14 residues. Trimming removed 1 base at V and 0 bases at J, with 5 bases between. Germline V gene lookup returns CDR1 SGHAT and CDR2 FQNNGV. CDR3 coding DNA: TGTGCCAGCAGCTTAGCATTTAGCACAGATACGCAGTATTTT. As protein: CASSLAFSTDTQYF.

This chain uses TRBV5-6 with TRBJ2-2; a weak D match, TRBD2 (5 bases). Germline V gene data show CDR1 as SGHDT and CDR2 as YYEEEE. V dropped 2 bases and J dropped 6 bases, with 8 bases sitting between them. The CDR3 runs 13 residues. This chain's CDR3 is CASSFTRPGELFF. CDR3 nucleotide sequence: TGTGCCAGCAGCTTTACTAGACCCGGGGAGCTGTTTTTT.

This clone was detected only a few times. V is TRBV10-3 and J is TRBJ2-1; 8 bases are a match to TRBD1. Germline CDR1 and CDR2: ENHRY and SYGVKD. Trimming at V came to 2 bases and at J to 8 bases, leaving 2 bases not matched to a gene. The CDR3 is made up of 13 amino acids. CDR3 sequence reads: CAISEGQGHEQFF. The CDR3 DNA is TGTGCCATCAGTGAGGGACAGGGCCATGAGCAGTTCTTC.

The chain employs TRBV19 and TRBJ1-1, with unresolved D. The CDR3 loop spans 13 amino acids. The germline gives CDR1 LNHDA, CDR2 SQIVND (reference sequence). The germline V and J ends were trimmed by 8 bases and 2 bases, with 12 bases remaining between them. In DNA, the CDR3 is TGTGCCAGTTCGTTTACAGCTAACACTGAAGCTTTCTTT. This codes for CASSFTANTEAFF.

The chain recombines TRBV11-3 with TRBJ1-1, with 7 bases that match TRBD1. The length of the CDR3 is 14 residues. CDR1 is SGHNT, CDR2 YENEEA, per germline. V shed 1 base and J 7 bases; nucleotides not matched to a gene: 6. The CDR3 here is CASSLGGTVNEAFF. CDR3 nucleotides: TGTGCCAGCAGCTTAGGAGGGACAGTTAATGAAGCTTTCTTT. The full variable domain, its missing parts supplied by reference TRBV11-3 and TRBJ1-1, is EAGVVQSPRYKIIEKKQPVAFWCNPISGHNTLYWYLQNLGQGPELLIRYENEEAVDDSQLPKDRFSAERLKGVDSTLKIQPAELGDSAVYLCASSLGGTVNEAFFGQGTRLTVV.

The chain recombines TRBV4-2 with TRBJ2-7, with a tentative D call TRBD1 (5 bases). V lost 0 bases to trimming and J lost 5 bases, with 8 bases between them. Per germline, CDR1 LGHNA and CDR2 YNFKEQ. The CDR3 consists of 13 residues. The CDR3 is CASSQEVGHEQYF. As DNA, the CDR3 is TGTGCCAGCAGCCAAGAGGTGGGGCACGAGCAGTACTTC.

The chain couples TRBV15 to TRBJ2-7; weak D call: TRBD1 (6 bases). Trimming removed 1 base from V and 5 bases from J, with 12 bases in between. This CDR3 has 14 residues. Germline CDR1 and CDR2: LNHNV and YYDKDF (reference sequence). The CDR3 nucleotides read TGTGCCACCAGCAGAGCCAGGGGATACGACGAGCAGTACTTC. The encoded protein is CATSRARGYDEQYF. Combining the CDR3 with reference TRBV15 and TRBJ2-7 gives the whole variable domain DAMVIQNPRYQVTQFGKPVTLSCSQTLNHNVMYWYQQKSSQAPKLLFHYYDKDFNNEADTPDNFQSRRPNTSFCFLDIRSPGLGDTAMYLCATSRARGYDEQYFGPGTRLTVT.